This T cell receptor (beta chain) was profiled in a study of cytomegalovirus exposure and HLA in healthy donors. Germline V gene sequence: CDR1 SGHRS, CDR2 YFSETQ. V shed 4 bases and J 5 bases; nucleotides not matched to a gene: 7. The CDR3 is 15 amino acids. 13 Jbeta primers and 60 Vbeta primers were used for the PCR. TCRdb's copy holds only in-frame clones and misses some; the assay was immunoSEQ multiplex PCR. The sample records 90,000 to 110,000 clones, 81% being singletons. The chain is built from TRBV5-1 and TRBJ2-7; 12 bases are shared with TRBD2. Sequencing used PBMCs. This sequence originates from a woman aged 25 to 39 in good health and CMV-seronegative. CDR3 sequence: CASSPKTSGSHEQYF. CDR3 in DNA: TGCGCCAGCAGCCCAAAGACTAGCGGGAGCCACGAGCAGTACTTC. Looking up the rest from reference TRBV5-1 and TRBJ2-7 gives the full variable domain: KAGVTQTPRYLIKTRGQQVTLSCSPISGHRSVSWYQQTPGQGLQFLFEYFSETQRNKGNFPGRFSGRQFSNSRSEMNVSTLELGDSALYLCASSPKTSGSHEQYFGPGTRLTVT.